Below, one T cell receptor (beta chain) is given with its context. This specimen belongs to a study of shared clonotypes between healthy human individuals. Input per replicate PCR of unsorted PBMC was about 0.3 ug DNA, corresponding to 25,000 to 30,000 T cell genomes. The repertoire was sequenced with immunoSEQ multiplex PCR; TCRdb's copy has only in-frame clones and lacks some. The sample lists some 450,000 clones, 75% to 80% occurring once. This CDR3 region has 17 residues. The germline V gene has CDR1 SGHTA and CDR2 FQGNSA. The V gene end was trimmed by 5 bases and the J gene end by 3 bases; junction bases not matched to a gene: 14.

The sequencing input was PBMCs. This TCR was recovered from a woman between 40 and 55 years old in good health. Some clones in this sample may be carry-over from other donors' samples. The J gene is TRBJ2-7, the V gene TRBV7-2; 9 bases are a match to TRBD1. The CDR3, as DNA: TGTGCCAGCAGCCCCCGGCGGCTGGGGACAGGGTTCTACGAGCAGTACTTC. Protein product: CASSPRRLGTGFYEQYF.